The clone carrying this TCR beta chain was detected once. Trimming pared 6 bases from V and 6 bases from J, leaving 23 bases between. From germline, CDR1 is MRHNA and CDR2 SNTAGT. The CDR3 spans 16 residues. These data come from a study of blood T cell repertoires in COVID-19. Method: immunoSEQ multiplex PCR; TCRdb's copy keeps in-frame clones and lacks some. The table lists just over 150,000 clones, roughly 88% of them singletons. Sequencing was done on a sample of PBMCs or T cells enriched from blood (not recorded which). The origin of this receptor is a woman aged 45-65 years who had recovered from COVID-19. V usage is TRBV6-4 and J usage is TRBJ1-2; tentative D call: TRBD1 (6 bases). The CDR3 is CASSARSDRPRDGYTF. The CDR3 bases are TGTGCCAGCAGCGCTCGATCCGACAGGCCCCGGGATGGCTACACCTTC.